Detailed here is one T cell receptor (beta chain). These data come from a study of preoperative IRX-2 immunotherapy in early breast cancer. As to treatment: preoperative locoregional IRX-2 cytokine immunotherapy. This phase Ib study tested locoregional IRX-2 cytokine immunotherapy given before surgery. This CDR3 is 14 amino acids long. The germline CDR1 and CDR2 sequences are LNHDA and SQIVND (reference sequence). Trimming left V 4 bases short and J 7 bases short, with 16 bases between. Sequencing was performed with immunoSEQ multiplex PCR; in TCRdb, only in-frame clones are kept and a portion is missing. The table includes about 420 clones, around four fifths detected once.

Specimen: tumor tissue, collected after IRX-2 immunotherapy. The TCR was taken from a human donor with breast cancer. V and J are TRBV19 and TRBJ1-1, with a weak D call TRBD1 (5 bases). The CDR3 DNA follows: TGTGCCAGTAGTACCGGGGCAGGTCTTGGTGAAGCTTTCTTT. Translating it yields CASSTGAGLGEAFF.